Shown below are 21 T cell receptor beta chains from a single sample sequenced in a study of blood T cell repertoires in COVID-19. Sequencing used immunoSEQ multiplex PCR; TCRdb keeps in-frame clones, though not all of them. In the table there are roughly 210,000 clones, about 88% of which are singletons. The specimen sequenced was peripheral blood. These receptors were obtained from a man between 65 and 85 years old with acute or convalescent COVID-19.

Only one count was recorded for this clone. The chain uses TRBV27 and TRBJ1-6; D unresolved. The germline V and J ends were trimmed by 6 bases and 13 bases, with 16 bases remaining between them. The germline CDR1 and CDR2 sequences are MNHEY and SMNVEV (reference sequence). This CDR3 has 13 amino acids. The CDR3 is CASRGGMFSPLHF. DNA for the CDR3: TGTGCCAGCAGAGGCGGGATGTTTTCGCCCCTCCACTTT.

The V and J genes are TRBV4-2 and TRBJ2-3; the match to TRBD2 covers 7 bases. Trimming cost V 1 base and J 0 bases; bases outside gene matches: 4. This CDR3 region has 16 residues. The germline CDR1 and CDR2 sequences are LGHNA and YNFKEQ. The CDR3 loop reads CASSQGLAASTDTQYF. CDR3 coding DNA: TGTGCCAGCAGCCAAGGCCTAGCGGCTAGCACAGATACGCAGTATTTT.

This chain links TRBV25-1 with TRBJ2-5, with D tentatively TRBD1 (6 bases). Between the trimmed V and J ends, which lost 6 bases and 5 bases, there was a span of 16 bases. CDR1 and CDR2 from the germline V gene are MGHDK and SYGVNS. This CDR3 comprises 14 residues. The CDR3 DNA follows: TGTGCCAGCAGCGATGACAGGTGGCAGGAGACCCAGTACTTC. Its translation: CASSDDRWQETQYF.

The chain uses TRBV2 and TRBJ2-3; the match to TRBD2 covers 7 bases. The V gene's germline CDR1 is SNHLY and CDR2 FYNNEI. The CDR3 extends over 15 amino acids. Germline trimming cut 6 bases from V and 3 bases from J; bases unmatched to any gene: 9. CDR3 amino acids: CASRERGGRTDTQYF. The CDR3 nucleotides read TGTGCCAGCAGAGAGCGGGGAGGAAGAACAGATACGCAGTATTTT.

The chain is built from TRBV18 and TRBJ1-5; 8 nucleotides line up with TRBD1. CDR3 length: 14 residues. Per the germline V gene, CDR1 is KGHSH and CDR2 is LQKENI. The V and J ends lost 6 bases and 3 bases, in that order; junction bases with no gene match: 4. The CDR3 bases are TGTGCCAGCTCGCAGGGACAGGTCAATCAGCCCCAGCATTTT. Translated: CASSQGQVNQPQHF. The full variable domain, its missing parts supplied by reference TRBV18 and TRBJ1-5, is NAGVMQNPRHLVRRRGQEARLRCSPMKGHSHVYWYRQLPEEGLKFMVYLQKENIIDESGMPKERFSAEFPKEGPSILRIQQVVRGDSAAYFCASSQGQVNQPQHFGDGTRLSIL.

This clone has just one count. The same CDR3 also results from other DNA sequences found in this sample. The chain is built from TRBV7-3 and TRBJ1-2; 9 nucleotides agree with TRBD1. This CDR3 is 13 amino acids long. The germline V gene encodes CDR1 SGHTA and CDR2 FQGTGA. V was pared by 5 bases and J by 8 bases, with 6 bases of the junction left unmatched. Here the CDR3 DNA reads TGTGCCAGCAGCCCAGGGGGACAGGGAGGCTACACCTTC. The encoded protein is CASSPGGQGGYTF.

The gene calls are TRBV10-3 and TRBJ2-7; TRBD1 matches 7 bases. The length of the CDR3 is 14 residues. Trimming cost V 10 bases and J 0 bases; bases outside gene matches: 9. Germline lookup yields CDR1 ENHRY and CDR2 SYGVKD. For the CDR3, the DNA is TGTGCCACCCGATTCCGGGACAGCTCCTACGAGCAGTACTTC. Residues: CATRFRDSSYEQYF.

This sequence joins TRBV28 and TRBJ2-7, with TRBD2 as a possible D gene (5 bases). This CDR3 is 14 amino acids long. Trimming pared 2 bases from V and 0 bases from J, leaving 8 bases between. The germline gives CDR1 MDHEN, CDR2 SYDVKM. The CDR3 here is CASSLVAGSYEQYF. The CDR3 DNA follows: TGTGCCAGCAGTTTAGTTGCGGGCTCCTACGAGCAGTACTTC.

In its sample, this clone was seen once. The V gene is TRBV21-1, the J gene TRBJ2-1; whether TRBD1, the table's D call, matches the DNA was not checked. TRBV21-1 is an annotated pseudogene. This CDR3 is built from 16 residues. CDR3 DNA sequence: TGTGCCAGCAGCTCCCGGACAGGGAAACCCTACAATGAGCAGTTCTTC. This gives the protein CASSSRTGKPYNEQFF.

The chain uses TRBV5-1 and TRBJ1-3; 7 nucleotides line up with TRBD1. The CDR3 is made up of 16 amino acids. The V and J ends lost 0 bases and 2 bases, in that order; junction bases with no gene match: 5. Germline V CDR1 and CDR2: SGHRS, YFSETQ. The CDR3 region is CASSLVGGTAGNTIYF. CDR3 nucleotide sequence: TGCGCCAGCAGCTTGGTTGGAGGGACAGCTGGAAACACCATATATTTT.

The CDR3 DNA is TGTGCCAGCAGTCCCAGGGGGCCGGGTTCACCCCTCCACTTT. Amino acids: CASSPRGPGSPLHF. The chain joins TRBV27 to TRBJ1-6; 8 bases match TRBD1. The CDR3 length is 14 residues. The germline CDR1 and CDR2 sequences are MNHEY and SMNVEV (reference sequence). V was pared by 5 bases and J by 9 bases, with 6 bases of the junction left unmatched.

The chain's CDR3 is CATSIRGGYYNSPLHF. The CDR3, as DNA: TGTGCCACCAGCATCCGCGGGGGATACTATAATTCACCCCTCCACTTT. The V call is TRBV15, the J call TRBJ1-6, with D perhaps matching TRBD1 (5 bases). CDR3 length equals 16 residues. Germline loops: CDR1 LNHNV, CDR2 YYDKDF (reference sequence). Trimming left V 4 bases short and J 3 bases short, with 13 bases between. The variable domain in full, with the rest retrieved from reference TRBV15 and TRBJ1-6, is DAMVIQNPRYQVTQFGKPVTLSCSQTLNHNVMYWYQQKSSQAPKLLFHYYDKDFNNEADTPDNFQSRRPNTSFCFLDIRSPGLGDTAMYLCATSIRGGYYNSPLHFGNGTRLTVT.

V gene TRBV5-4 combines with J gene TRBJ2-5; TRBD2 matches 15 bases. V was pared by 4 bases and J by 5 bases, with 9 bases of the junction left unmatched. The CDR3 contains 17 residues. From germline, CDR1 is SGHNT and CDR2 YYREEE (reference sequence). The CDR3 here is CASSLWTSGGVFETQYF. In DNA form, the CDR3 reads TGTGCCAGCAGCCTATGGACTAGCGGGGGGGTTTTTGAGACCCAGTACTTC. The entire variable domain, with the rest obtained from reference TRBV5-4 and TRBJ2-5, is as follows: ETGVTQSPTHLIKTRGQQVTLRCSSQSGHNTVSWYQQALGQGPQFIFQYYREEENGRGNFPPRFSGLQFPNYSSELNVNALELDDSALYLCASSLWTSGGVFETQYFGPGTRLLVL.

This clone was seen only once. The J gene is TRBJ1-6, the V gene TRBV30; no reliable D call. The V gene's germline CDR1 is GTSNPN and CDR2 SVGIG (reference sequence). The CDR3 covers 15 residues. V was cut by 8 bases and J by 0 bases, with 14 bases left in between. CDR3 DNA: TGTGCCGAATCTGAACGAGGCTCCTATAATTCACCCCTCCACTTT. It codes for CAESERGSYNSPLHF.

The chain links TRBV6-5 to TRBJ1-5; the match to TRBD1 covers 7 bases. The CDR3 is 14 amino acids. Germline lookup yields CDR1 MNHEY and CDR2 SVGAGI. With V trimmed by 6 bases and J by 6 bases, 8 bases remained unmatched. This CDR3 reads CASSLDRDPQPQHF. DNA for the CDR3: TGTGCCAGCAGCCTCGACAGGGATCCTCAGCCCCAGCATTTT.

This chain uses TRBV11-1 with TRBJ2-5, with unresolved D. Germline values: CDR1 SGHAT, CDR2 FQDESV (reference sequence). V was trimmed by 2 bases and J by 0 bases, leaving 7 bases between them. The CDR3 loop spans 14 amino acids. The CDR3 region has the DNA TGTGCCAGCAGCTTACTCTCCCACCAAGAGACCCAGTACTTC. Translation: CASSLLSHQETQYF.

The chain has TRBV7-8 and TRBJ2-5, with TRBD2 matching 9 bases. CDR3 length equals 16 residues. Germline trimming cut 1 base from V and 2 bases from J; bases unmatched to any gene: 5. Germline CDR1 SGHVS, CDR2 FQNEAQ. CDR3 in DNA: TGTGCCAGCAGCTTAGTCGGACTAGCGAATCAAGAGACCCAGTACTTC. Its translation: CASSLVGLANQETQYF.

The rearrangement joins TRBV18 to TRBJ2-1, with D uncertain. The CDR3 consists of 15 residues. In germline, CDR1 is KGHSH, CDR2 LQKENI. The V gene lost 2 bases and the J gene lost 2 bases, with 10 bases spanning the gap. The CDR3 sequence: CASSPLLTAYNEQFF. The CDR3 nucleotides read TGTGCCAGCTCACCATTATTGACTGCCTACAATGAGCAGTTCTTC.

V usage is TRBV5-1 and J usage is TRBJ2-1; D ambiguous. V was trimmed by 0 bases and J by 4 bases, leaving 5 bases between them. The germline V gene has CDR1 SGHRS and CDR2 YFSETQ. The CDR3 is 13 amino acids. DNA for the CDR3: TGCGCCAGCAGCTTGGGAGAGTACAATGAGCAGTTCTTC. Protein product: CASSLGEYNEQFF.

The chain recombines TRBV27 with TRBJ2-1, with 8 bases aligning to TRBD2. Trimming at V came to 6 bases and at J to 8 bases, leaving 12 bases not matched to a gene. Germline V gene data show CDR1 as MNHEY and CDR2 as SMNVEV (reference sequence). This CDR3 spans 15 amino acids. The DNA for the CDR3 is TGTGCCAGCAGGAGCAGCGGGAGATTTACTGATGAGCAGTTCTTC. Protein product: CASRSSGRFTDEQFF.

The V and J genes are TRBV29-1 and TRBJ1-5; no reliable D call. The V gene lost 6 bases and the J gene lost 3 bases, with 12 bases spanning the gap. Germline V gene sequence: CDR1 SQVTM, CDR2 ANQGSEA. The CDR3 extends over 13 amino acids. Here the CDR3 reads CSVMPRPNQPQHF. CDR3 DNA sequence: TGCAGCGTAATGCCTAGGCCCAATCAGCCCCAGCATTTT.